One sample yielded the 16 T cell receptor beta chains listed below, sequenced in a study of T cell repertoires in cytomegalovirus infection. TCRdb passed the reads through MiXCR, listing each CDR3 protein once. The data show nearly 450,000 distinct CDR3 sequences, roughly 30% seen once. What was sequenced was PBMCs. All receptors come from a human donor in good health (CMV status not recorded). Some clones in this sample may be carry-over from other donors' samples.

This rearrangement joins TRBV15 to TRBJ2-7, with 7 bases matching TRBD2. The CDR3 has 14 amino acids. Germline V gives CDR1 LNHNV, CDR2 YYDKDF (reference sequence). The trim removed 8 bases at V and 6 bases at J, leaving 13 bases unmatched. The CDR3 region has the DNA TGTGCCACCTCCGCGGGGGATGACCTGGGCGAGCAGTACTTC. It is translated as CATSAGDDLGEQYF.

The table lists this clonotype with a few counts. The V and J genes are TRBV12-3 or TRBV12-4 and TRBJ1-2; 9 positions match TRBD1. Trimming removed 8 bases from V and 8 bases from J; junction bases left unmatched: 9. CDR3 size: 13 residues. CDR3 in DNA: TGTGCCAGCGGTAACACAGGGGGCCGCGGCTACACCTTC. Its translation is CASGNTGGRGYTF.

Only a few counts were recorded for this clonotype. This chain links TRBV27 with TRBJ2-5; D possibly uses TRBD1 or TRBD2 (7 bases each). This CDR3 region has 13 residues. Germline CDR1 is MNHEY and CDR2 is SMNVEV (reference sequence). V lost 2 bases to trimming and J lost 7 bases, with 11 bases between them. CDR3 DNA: TGTGCCAGCAGTTTAACCAGGGGGGGGACCCAGTACTTC. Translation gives CASSLTRGGTQYF.

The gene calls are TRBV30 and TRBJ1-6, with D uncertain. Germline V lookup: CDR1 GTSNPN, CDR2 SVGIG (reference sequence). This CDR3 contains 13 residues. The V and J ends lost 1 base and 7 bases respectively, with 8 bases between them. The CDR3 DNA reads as TGTGCCTGGAGTGGGCAGTCAAATTCACCCCTCCACTTT. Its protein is CAWSGQSNSPLHF.

The CDR3 reads CASSLAGPSQETQYF. As DNA, the CDR3 is TGCGCCAGCAGCTTGGCAGGTCCCAGTCAAGAGACCCAGTACTTC. This sequence joins TRBV5-1 and TRBJ2-5, with D uncertain. Trimming took 0 bases from V and 2 from J, leaving 11 bases between them. The CDR3 contains 15 residues. The germline V gene encodes CDR1 SGHRS and CDR2 YFSETQ.

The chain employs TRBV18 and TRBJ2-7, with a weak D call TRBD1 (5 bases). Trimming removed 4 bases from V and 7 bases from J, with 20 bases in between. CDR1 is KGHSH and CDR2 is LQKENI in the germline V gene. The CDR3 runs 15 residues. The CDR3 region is CASSQFSGRGREQYF. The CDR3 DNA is TGTGCCAGCTCACAGTTCTCAGGGCGAGGAAGGGAGCAGTACTTC.

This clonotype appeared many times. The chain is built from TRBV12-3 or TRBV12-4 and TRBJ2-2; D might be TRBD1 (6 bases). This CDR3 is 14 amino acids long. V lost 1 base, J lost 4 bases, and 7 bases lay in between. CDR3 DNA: TGTGCCAGCAGTTTAGGAGGGGGCACCGGGGAGCTGTTTTTT. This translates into CASSLGGGTGELFF.

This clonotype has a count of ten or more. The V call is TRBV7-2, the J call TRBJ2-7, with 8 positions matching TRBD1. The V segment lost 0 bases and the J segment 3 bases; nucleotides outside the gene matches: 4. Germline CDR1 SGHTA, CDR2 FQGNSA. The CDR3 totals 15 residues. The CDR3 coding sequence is TGTGCCAGCAGCTTAGCCACCGACAGGGGCTACGAGCAGTACTTC. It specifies CASSLATDRGYEQYF.

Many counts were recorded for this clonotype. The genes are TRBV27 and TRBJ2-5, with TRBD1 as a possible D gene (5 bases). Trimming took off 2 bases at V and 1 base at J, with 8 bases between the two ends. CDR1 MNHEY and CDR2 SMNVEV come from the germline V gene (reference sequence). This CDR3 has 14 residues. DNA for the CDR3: TGTGCCAGCAGTTTAAGGGGATTCCAAGAGACCCAGTACTTC. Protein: CASSLRGFQETQYF.

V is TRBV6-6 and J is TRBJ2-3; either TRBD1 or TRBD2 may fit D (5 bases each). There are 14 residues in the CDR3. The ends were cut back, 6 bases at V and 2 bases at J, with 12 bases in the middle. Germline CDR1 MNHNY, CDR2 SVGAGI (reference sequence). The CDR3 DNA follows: TGTGCCAGCAGCCCCCCGGGGCACACAGATACGCAGTATTTT. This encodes CASSPPGHTDTQYF.

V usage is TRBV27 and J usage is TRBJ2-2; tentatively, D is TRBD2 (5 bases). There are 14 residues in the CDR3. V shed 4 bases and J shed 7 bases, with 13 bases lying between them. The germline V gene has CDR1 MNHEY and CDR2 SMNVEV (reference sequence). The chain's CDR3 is CASSSHLGGGELFF. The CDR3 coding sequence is TGTGCCAGCAGTTCACACCTCGGAGGCGGGGAGCTGTTTTTT.

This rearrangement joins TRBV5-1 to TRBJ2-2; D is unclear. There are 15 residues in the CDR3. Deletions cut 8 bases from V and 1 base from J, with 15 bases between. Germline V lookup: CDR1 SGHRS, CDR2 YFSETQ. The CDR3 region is CASSTKDRNTGELFF. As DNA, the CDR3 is TGCGCCAGTTCTACCAAAGACCGGAACACCGGGGAGCTGTTTTTT.

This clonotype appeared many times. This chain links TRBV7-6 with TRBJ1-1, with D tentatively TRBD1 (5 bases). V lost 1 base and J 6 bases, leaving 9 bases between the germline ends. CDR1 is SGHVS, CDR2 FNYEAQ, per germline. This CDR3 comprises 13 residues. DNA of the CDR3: TGTGCCAGCAGCTTAGGAGGGGAACCTGAAGCTTTCTTT. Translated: CASSLGGEPEAFF.

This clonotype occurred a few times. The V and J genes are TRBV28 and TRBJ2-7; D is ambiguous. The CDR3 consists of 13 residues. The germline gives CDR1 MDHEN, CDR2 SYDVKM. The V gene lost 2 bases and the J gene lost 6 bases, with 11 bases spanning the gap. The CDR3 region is CASSLSEKLEQYF. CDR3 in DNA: TGTGCCAGCAGTTTAAGTGAGAAACTCGAGCAGTACTTC.

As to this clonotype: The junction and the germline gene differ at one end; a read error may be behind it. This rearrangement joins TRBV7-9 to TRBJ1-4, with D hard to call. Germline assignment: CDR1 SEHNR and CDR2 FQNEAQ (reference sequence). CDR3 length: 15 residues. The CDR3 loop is CASSLVGSGNENLFF. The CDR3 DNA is TGTGCCAGCAGCTTAGTAGGATCGGGTAATGAAAATCTGTTTTTT.

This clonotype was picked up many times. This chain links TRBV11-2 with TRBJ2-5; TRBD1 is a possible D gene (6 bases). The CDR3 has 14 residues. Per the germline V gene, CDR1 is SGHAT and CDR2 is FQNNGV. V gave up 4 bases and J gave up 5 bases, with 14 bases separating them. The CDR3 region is CASSSPGVRETQYF. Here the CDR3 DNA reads TGTGCCAGCAGCTCCCCAGGGGTTAGGGAGACCCAGTACTTC.